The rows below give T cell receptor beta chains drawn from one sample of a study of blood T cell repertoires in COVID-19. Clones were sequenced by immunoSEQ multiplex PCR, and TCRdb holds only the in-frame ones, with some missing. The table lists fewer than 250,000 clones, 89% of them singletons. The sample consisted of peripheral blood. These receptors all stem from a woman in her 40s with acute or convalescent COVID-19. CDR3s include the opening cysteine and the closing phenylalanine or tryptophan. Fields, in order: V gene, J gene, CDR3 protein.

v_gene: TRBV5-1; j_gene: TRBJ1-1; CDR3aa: CASSFQGGDTEAFF
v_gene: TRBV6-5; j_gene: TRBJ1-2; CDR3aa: CASRGDRGSYGYTF
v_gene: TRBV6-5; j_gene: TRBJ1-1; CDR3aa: CASSYSTQGEAFF
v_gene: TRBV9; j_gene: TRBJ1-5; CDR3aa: CASTKGDIRNQPQHF
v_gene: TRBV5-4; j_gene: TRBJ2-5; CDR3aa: CASSSTLQETQYF
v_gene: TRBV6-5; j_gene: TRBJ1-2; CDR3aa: CASREGFSNYGYTF
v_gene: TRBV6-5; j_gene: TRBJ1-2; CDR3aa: CASSYYREGPGGYTF
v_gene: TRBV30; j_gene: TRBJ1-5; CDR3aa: CAWSGTVLPGPQHF
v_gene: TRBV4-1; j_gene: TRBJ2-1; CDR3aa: CASSHPRVNEQFF
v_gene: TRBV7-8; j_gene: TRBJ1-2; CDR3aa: CASSLARQGSNYGYTF
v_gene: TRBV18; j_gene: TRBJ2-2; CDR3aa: CASSPPGTGRAGELFF
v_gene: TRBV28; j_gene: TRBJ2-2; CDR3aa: CASNEGTVNTGELFF
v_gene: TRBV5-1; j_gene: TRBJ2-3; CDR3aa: CASTFDYLTDTQYF
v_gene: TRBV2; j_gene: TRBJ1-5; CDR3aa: CASRKILPGDQPQHF
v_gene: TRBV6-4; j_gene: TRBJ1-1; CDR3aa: CASSDSGAGGQGYTEAFF
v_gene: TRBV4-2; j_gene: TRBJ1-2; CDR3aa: CASTDLTGPYGYTF
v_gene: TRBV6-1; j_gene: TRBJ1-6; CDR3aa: CASSELDRNSPLHF
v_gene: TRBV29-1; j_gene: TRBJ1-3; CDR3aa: CSGSGTVGNTIYF
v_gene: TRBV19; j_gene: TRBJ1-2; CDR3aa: CASSSTGTGDYGYTF
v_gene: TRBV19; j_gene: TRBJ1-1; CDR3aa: CASTETGMNTEAFF
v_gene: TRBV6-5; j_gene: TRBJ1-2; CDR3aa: CASSYSRGLHGYTF
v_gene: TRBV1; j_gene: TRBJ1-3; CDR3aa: CTSSQDDGSSGNTIYF
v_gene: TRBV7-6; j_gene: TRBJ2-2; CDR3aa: CASSLGRSGTGELFF
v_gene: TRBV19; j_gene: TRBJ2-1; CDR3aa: CASSLGLAGAEQFF
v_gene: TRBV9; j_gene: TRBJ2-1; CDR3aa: CASSAPLAGGFNEQFF
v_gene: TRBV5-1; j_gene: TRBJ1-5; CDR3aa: CASSRTGDNNQPQHF
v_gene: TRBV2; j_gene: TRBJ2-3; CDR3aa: CASTGDIDTQYF
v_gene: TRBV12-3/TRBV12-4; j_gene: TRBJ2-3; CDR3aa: CASSGSVADTQYF
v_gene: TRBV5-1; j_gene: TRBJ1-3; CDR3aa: CASSPGQGAGDTIYF
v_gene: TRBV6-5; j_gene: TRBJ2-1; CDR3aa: CASRRRGQTNEQFF
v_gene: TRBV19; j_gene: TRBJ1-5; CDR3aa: CASSKIPGQVSNQPQHF
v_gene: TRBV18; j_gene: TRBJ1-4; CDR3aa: CASSPRTTRGEKLFF
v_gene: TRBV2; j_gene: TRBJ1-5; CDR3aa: CASSPRTGLNQPQHF
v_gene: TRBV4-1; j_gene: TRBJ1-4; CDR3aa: CASSQGRLEKLFF
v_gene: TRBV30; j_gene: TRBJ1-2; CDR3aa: CAWSTDTGKRGGYTF
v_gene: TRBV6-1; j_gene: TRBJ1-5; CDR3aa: CASGDPGRVSDSNQPQHF
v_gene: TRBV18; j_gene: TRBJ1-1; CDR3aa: CASSPGVVGAEAFF
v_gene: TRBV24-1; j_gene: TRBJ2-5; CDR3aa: CATSDIDRGETQYF
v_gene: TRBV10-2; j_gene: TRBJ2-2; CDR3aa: CASSVRKGANTGELFF
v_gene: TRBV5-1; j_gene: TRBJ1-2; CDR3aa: CASSLRQGNGYTF
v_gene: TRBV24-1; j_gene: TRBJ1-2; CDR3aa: CATSDFGEPYGYTF
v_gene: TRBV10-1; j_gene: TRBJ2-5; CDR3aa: CASRGGPGETQYF
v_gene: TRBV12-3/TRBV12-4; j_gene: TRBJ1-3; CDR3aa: CASPKGNTIYF